The sequence of this T cell receptor (beta chain) was determined in a study of cytomegalovirus exposure and HLA in healthy donors. This CDR3 is 14 amino acids long. Germline V gene lookup returns CDR1 MNHEY and CDR2 SVGAGI. With 8 bases removed from V and 0 bases from J, the gap between germline ends came to 13 bases. Study-level points and caveats: As a later analysis revealed, most CMV-associated TCR beta chains appeared HLA-restricted. Across HLA loci, a later analysis found differing TCR association rates, with DRB1 most and HLA-C fewest.

The PCR made use of 60 Vbeta and 13 Jbeta primers. The method was immunoSEQ multiplex PCR; TCRdb's version includes in-frame clones alone and lacks a portion of them. The table includes some 80,000 clones, 60% to 85% detected once. As regards this clone: As yet, its antigen is unknown.

The rearrangement joins TRBV6-5 to TRBJ1-2; D unclear. This TCR was sampled from a man aged 18 to 35 in good health and CMV-seropositive. Specimen: PBMCs. In DNA, the CDR3 is TGTGCCAGCGCTAGACTCCTAGCTAACTATGGCTACACCTTC. This sequence encodes CASARLLANYGYTF.